The next 24 T cell receptor beta chains were all read from a single sample in a study of control samples from healthy donors and cancer patients. Assay used: immunoSEQ multiplex PCR; TCRdb lists only in-frame clones, some missing. The sample holds about 130,000 clones, approximately 92% seen once. The sample consisted of PBMCs. The source of these receptors is a man older than 75 with head and neck cancer.

The rearrangement links TRBV4-2 to TRBJ2-3; D unresolved. The CDR3 consists of 15 residues. CDR1 LGHNA and CDR2 YNFKEQ come from the germline V gene. V gave up 0 bases and J gave up 0 bases, with 7 bases separating them. CDR3 bases: TGTGCCAGCAGCCAAGATTGGATTAGCACAGATACGCAGTATTTT. Its protein is CASSQDWISTDTQYF.

The CDR3 DNA follows: TGTGCCAGCAGCCTACCGGGGGACAGGGTGGGAACGGAGACCCAGTACTTC. It yields the protein CASSLPGDRVGTETQYF. The V call is TRBV5-5, the J call TRBJ2-5, with 9 bases fitting TRBD1. The germline V gene has CDR1 SGHKS and CDR2 YYEKEE (reference sequence). Germline trimming cut 4 bases from V and 5 bases from J; bases unmatched to any gene: 15. The CDR3 runs to 17 residues. Full variable domain (rest looked up from reference TRBV5-5 and TRBJ2-5): DAGVTQSPTHLIKTRGQQVTLRCSPISGHKSVSWYQQVLGQGPQFIFQYYEKEERGRGNFPDRFSARQFPNYSSELNVNALLLGDSALYLCASSLPGDRVGTETQYFGPGTRLLVL.

In DNA form, the CDR3 reads TGTGCCTGGAGTGGGAGGGTTGATCAGCCCCAGCATTTT. It specifies CAWSGRVDQPQHF. The chain uses TRBV30 and TRBJ1-5; D gene uncertain. From germline, CDR1 is GTSNPN and CDR2 SVGIG (reference sequence). CDR3 size: 13 residues. Trimming took 1 base from V and 5 from J, leaving 9 bases between them.

A remark on this clone: The sample holds other DNA sequences that translate to the same CDR3. The gene calls are TRBV3-1 (or the pseudogene TRBV3-2) and TRBJ2-5; TRBD2 matches 7 bases. The germline V gene encodes CDR1 LGHDT and CDR2 YNNKEL (reference sequence). Unmatched junction bases numbered 3, after V lost 0 bases and J lost 5 bases. CDR3 length: 14 residues. The CDR3 bases are TGTGCCAGCAGCCAAGATAGGGGAGGGGAGACCCAGTACTTC. Translating gives CASSQDRGGETQYF.

The CDR3 DNA reads TGTGCCTGGAGTGAAAGGCTAGCGGGTTCCTTCGCGACCTACGAGCAGTACTTC. Its protein is CAWSERLAGSFATYEQYF. This sequence joins TRBV30 and TRBJ2-7; 8 bases map to TRBD2. Germline V CDR1 and CDR2: GTSNPN, SVGIG (reference sequence). The trim removed 1 base at V and 2 bases at J, leaving 16 bases unmatched. The CDR3 loop spans 18 amino acids.

The V call is TRBV11-2, the J call TRBJ1-5; 7 bases are shared with TRBD1. This CDR3 has 17 amino acids. Germline trimming cut 5 bases from V and 6 bases from J; bases unmatched to any gene: 16. Germline V gene sequence: CDR1 SGHAT, CDR2 FQNNGV. The CDR3 is CASSIIPYRGCSQPQHF. CDR3 bases: TGTGCCAGCAGCATAATTCCCTACAGGGGTTGCAGTCAGCCCCAGCATTTT.

The V and J genes are TRBV5-1 and TRBJ2-2, with 10 bases that match TRBD1. The junction had 5 bases not matched to a gene; V was cut back by 1 base and J by 5 bases. CDR3 length equals 16 residues. Germline V CDR1 and CDR2: SGHRS, YFSETQ. CDR3 DNA sequence: TGCGCCAGCAGCTTGACCGCGGACAGGGGGACCGGGGAGCTGTTTTTT. Translated, it gives CASSLTADRGTGELFF.

This sequence joins TRBV3-1 (or the pseudogene TRBV3-2) and TRBJ2-7, with D tentatively TRBD1 or TRBD2 (6 bases each). Trimming stripped 4 bases from V and 3 bases from J, with 25 bases between. The CDR3 has 18 amino acids. Germline V gene data show CDR1 as LGHDT and CDR2 as YNNKEL (reference sequence). The CDR3 protein is CASSPISGDRTTYYEQYF. The CDR3 bases are TGTGCCAGCAGCCCTATCTCGGGAGACAGGACAACTTACTACGAGCAGTACTTC.

The rearrangement joins TRBV4-1 to TRBJ1-4; 8 nucleotides align to TRBD1. V trimming: 0 bases; J trimming: 1 base; junction bases outside the gene matches: 1. CDR3 size: 16 residues. Germline CDR1 MGHRA, CDR2 YSYEKL. The CDR3 bases are TGCGCCAGCAGCCAAGATGGGACAGGAACTAATGAAAAACTGTTTTTT. Its protein product is CASSQDGTGTNEKLFF.

The V call is TRBV6-2 or TRBV6-3, the J call TRBJ2-1; tentatively, D is TRBD2 (5 bases). Germline-derived CDR1 and CDR2 are MNHEY and SVGEGT. V dropped 5 bases and J dropped 9 bases, with 11 bases sitting between them. This CDR3 contains 12 residues. Written as DNA, the CDR3 is TGTGCCAGCAGTGGACTGGTCAGTGAGCAGTTCTTC. This sequence encodes CASSGLVSEQFF.

The V and J genes are TRBV7-9 and TRBJ2-7; TRBD2 might be the D (5 bases). The germline V gene has CDR1 SEHNR and CDR2 FQNEAQ (reference sequence). V was clipped by 4 bases and J by 7 bases, with 23 bases between them. The CDR3 is 16 residues long. The CDR3 spells CASSSRTEDLRREQYF. CDR3 nucleotide sequence: TGTGCCAGCAGCTCCAGAACGGAGGACCTACGTAGAGAGCAGTACTTC.

This chain joins TRBV18 and TRBJ2-3, with 9 bases that match TRBD1. This CDR3 comprises 15 residues. After removal of 2 bases from V and 6 bases from J, the junction contained 6 bases not matched to a gene. The germline gives CDR1 KGHSH, CDR2 LQKENI. The CDR3 coding sequence is TGTGCCAGCTCACCAGGACAGGGGTCTCGGGATACGCAGTATTTT. Its protein product is CASSPGQGSRDTQYF.

V is TRBV5-1 and J is TRBJ2-5, with TRBD1 matching over 8 bases. The V and J ends lost 0 bases and 3 bases, in that order; junction bases with no gene match: 1. CDR1 and CDR2 (germline): SGHRS, YFSETQ. The CDR3 consists of 14 residues. CDR3: CASSLGTGKETQYF. CDR3 bases: TGCGCCAGCAGCTTGGGGACAGGGAAAGAGACCCAGTACTTC.

The V call is TRBV19, the J call TRBJ1-4, with D perhaps TRBD1 (5 bases). Trimming removed 5 bases from V and 8 bases from J, with 15 bases in between. CDR1 is LNHDA and CDR2 is SQIVND in the germline V gene (reference sequence). This CDR3 comprises 14 residues. The DNA for the CDR3 is TGTGCCAGTAGTTGGGGCAGTCAGAGAGAAAAACTGTTTTTT. This gives the protein CASSWGSQREKLFF.

V is TRBV4-1 and J is TRBJ2-2; D may be TRBD2 (6 bases). Germline V gene lookup returns CDR1 MGHRA and CDR2 YSYEKL. The CDR3 loop spans 18 amino acids. Trimming took off 1 base at V and 5 bases at J, with 20 bases between the two ends. In DNA, the CDR3 is TGCGCCAGCAGCCAAGCCCCGGGACTTAGAAAGGGAACCGGGGAGCTGTTTTTT. Its protein is CASSQAPGLRKGTGELFF.

The chain couples TRBV4-3 to TRBJ2-1, with 9 bases lining up with TRBD2. V dropped 4 bases and J dropped 7; count of bases not matched to a gene: 5. The V gene's germline CDR1 is LGHNA and CDR2 YSLEER. CDR3 size: 14 residues. The CDR3 spells CASSPGGRGNEQFF. CDR3 sequence (DNA): TGCGCCAGCAGCCCCGGCGGGAGGGGAAATGAGCAGTTCTTC.

The chain employs TRBV18 and TRBJ2-4, with 7 bases fitting TRBD1. The CDR3 sequence is 17 residues long. V shed 4 bases and J 1 base; nucleotides not matched to a gene: 10. The germline V gene has CDR1 KGHSH and CDR2 LQKENI. For the CDR3, the DNA is TGTGCCAGCTCACGAGTGTACAGGGGAACGGCCAAAAACATTCAGTACTTC. It translates to CASSRVYRGTAKNIQYF. Looking up the rest from reference TRBV18 and TRBJ2-4 gives the full variable domain: NAGVMQNPRHLVRRRGQEARLRCSPMKGHSHVYWYRQLPEEGLKFMVYLQKENIIDESGMPKERFSAEFPKEGPSILRIQQVVRGDSAAYFCASSRVYRGTAKNIQYFGAGTRLSVL.

This rearrangement joins TRBV6-6 to TRBJ1-1; no reliable D call. The CDR3 consists of 13 residues. Germline assignment: CDR1 MNHNY and CDR2 SVGAGI (reference sequence). Between the trimmed V and J ends, which lost 2 bases and 6 bases, there was a span of 10 bases. CDR3 sequence reads: CASSYGTNAEAFF. CDR3 coding DNA: TGTGCCAGCAGTTACGGTACAAATGCTGAAGCTTTCTTT.

The table lists this clone with a count of one. The chain uses TRBV3-1 (or the pseudogene TRBV3-2) and TRBJ2-3, with 8 bases matching TRBD2. Germline trimming cut 3 bases from V and 0 bases from J; bases unmatched to any gene: 5. Germline V lookup: CDR1 LGHDT, CDR2 YNNKEL (reference sequence). This CDR3 comprises 16 residues. CDR3 nucleotide sequence: TGTGCCAGCAGCCAGAGGGAGCGGGGGAGCACAGATACGCAGTATTTT. This gives the protein CASSQRERGSTDTQYF.

The chain joins TRBV7-9 to TRBJ2-3; 15 bases align to TRBD2. The length of the CDR3 is 18 residues. Looked up from germline, CDR1 is SEHNR and CDR2 is FQNEAQ (reference sequence). Losses at the gene ends were 6 bases for V and 0 bases for J; bases not matched to a gene: 7. This chain's CDR3 is CASSRTSGGAKSTDTQYF. The CDR3, as DNA: TGTGCCAGCAGTCGGACTAGCGGGGGGGCCAAGAGCACAGATACGCAGTATTTT.

This sequence joins TRBV6-5 and TRBJ2-2; the D is unclear. CDR1 is MNHEY, CDR2 SVGAGI, per germline. The CDR3 has 12 residues. Trimming cost V 6 bases and J 6 bases, with 8 bases left between them. DNA of the CDR3: TGTGCCAGCAGAATGTATGCCGGGGAGCTGTTTTTT. Protein sequence: CASRMYAGELFF.

The chain links TRBV9 to TRBJ2-3, with D possibly being TRBD2 (6 bases). The V gene's germline CDR1 is SGDLS and CDR2 YYNGEE. This CDR3 region has 15 residues. The V end lost 4 bases, the J end lost 4 bases, and 16 bases lay between the germline ends. CDR3 nucleotides: TGTGCCAGCAGCCTCCAGGGAGGTCCGGCAGATACGCAGTATTTT. As protein: CASSLQGGPADTQYF.

This chain joins TRBV30 and TRBJ1-1, with 7 bases identical to TRBD1. V lost 2 bases to trimming and J lost 1 base; unmatched junction nucleotides: 13. Germline loops: CDR1 GTSNPN, CDR2 SVGIG (reference sequence). This CDR3 is 17 amino acids long. CDR3 DNA: TGTGCCTGGAGTCCCTGGGAGGCAGGGGGGACGAACACTGAAGCTTTCTTT. Translation gives CAWSPWEAGGTNTEAFF. The full variable domain, rest sourced from reference TRBV30 and TRBJ1-1, is SQTIHQWPATLVQPVGSPLSLECTVEGTSNPNLYWYRQAAGRGLQLLFYSVGIGQISSEVPQNLSASRPQDRQFILSSKKLLLSDSGFYLCAWSPWEAGGTNTEAFFGQGTRLTVV.

The chain uses TRBV18 and TRBJ2-2, with D possibly being TRBD1 (5 bases). Germline loops: CDR1 KGHSH, CDR2 LQKENI. The ends were cut back, 7 bases at V and 2 bases at J, with 14 bases in the middle. The CDR3 has 15 amino acids. Here the CDR3 reads CASLTDTPNTGELFF. Here the CDR3 DNA reads TGTGCCAGCTTAACGGACACGCCAAACACCGGGGAGCTGTTTTTT.